This T cell receptor beta chain was profiled in a study of T cell responses to AZD1222 COVID-19 vaccine. TCRdb keeps only in-frame clones here, not all; method: immunoSEQ multiplex PCR. The table lists 160,000 or so clones, more than 90% of them singletons. The CDR3 has 14 amino acids. In germline, CDR1 is MNHNY, CDR2 SVGAGI (reference sequence). Germline trimming cut 2 bases from V and 6 bases from J; bases unmatched to any gene: 5. The source is an adult in good health. The V and J genes are TRBV6-6 and TRBJ1-2, with 8 bases lining up with TRBD1. The sample was peripheral blood, taken on day 0 of AZD1222 vaccination. DNA for the CDR3: TGTGCCAGCAGTTACGCCCGGACAGGGAATGGCTACACCTTC. Residues: CASSYARTGNGYTF.